The rows below give T cell receptor beta chains drawn from one sample of a study of T cell responses to AZD1222 COVID-19 vaccine. Here immunoSEQ multiplex PCR was the method, and the copy in TCRdb shows in-frame clones only, minus some. The data contain about 83,000 clones, over 75% of them singletons. Specimen: peripheral blood, collected on day 0 of AZD1222 vaccination. These receptors all come from an adult in good health. CDR3s leave out the opening cysteine and the closing phenylalanine or tryptophan. Fields, in order: D gene, V gene, clone size, CDR3 length, CDR3 protein. D genes are given only for firm matches. Not all rows give a size; the values are once, few, many and, for expanded clones, a class.

-,TRBV7-8,-,12,ASSLTRFFDEQY
-,TRBV3-1/TRBV3-2,-,15,ASSQDLAGPAQHTQY
-,TRBV3-1/TRBV3-2,-,12,ASSWTGPEKKLF
-,TRBV12-5,-,13,ASGLLRHRQAEAF
-,TRBV9,-,10,ASSKDPGELF
-,TRBV11-2,-,11,ASSLGRTWEQY
TRBD2,TRBV11-2,-,14,ASSHQTSRNLGELF
TRBD1,TRBV7-3,-,13,ASSSGQGGTGELF
-,TRBV5-1,-,12,ASSLGGSNQPQH
TRBD1,TRBV28,-,13,ASNNGDRGHSPLH
-,TRBV18,-,11,ASSFDPSGEQY
-,TRBV28,-,13,ASSPGTLSWGEQY
TRBD1,TRBV5-6,-,12,ASSSGTGTYGYT
TRBD1,TRBV30,-,12,AWSGTGESQPQH
-,TRBV27,-,8,ASRGDEQF
-,TRBV6-5,-,12,ASSYQQGGQPQH
TRBD1,TRBV28,-,14,ASSPGGAGGANVLT
-,TRBV19,once,10,ASSHKDQPQH
TRBD2,TRBV19,-,14,ASTPGLAESTDTQY
-,TRBV5-1,-,9,ASSLGDTQY
-,TRBV13,-,13,ASSFGLAPGNTQY
-,TRBV19,once,11,ASSLRPKETQY
TRBD1,TRBV5-1,-,12,ASSLRQGGYEQY
TRBD1,TRBV3-1/TRBV3-2,-,16,ASSHGTGGIETNEKLF
TRBD1,TRBV3-1/TRBV3-2,-,14,ASSQDWGQGVGGYT
-,TRBV5-6,-,9,ASSTEYEQY
TRBD1,TRBV3-1/TRBV3-2,-,16,ASSRSPGTGAGANVLT
TRBD2,TRBV28,-,11,ASTGRGKNIQY
-,TRBV19,-,12,ASSSTPTNEKLF
-,TRBV16,-,14,ASSQISSGISYEQY
-,TRBV2,-,15,ASSVGDIRRGFAEQY
-,TRBV11-2,-,13,ASSPPQGFSEKLF
-,TRBV11-2,-,16,ASSLSRAERQRTDTQY
-,TRBV2,-,9,ASSERYEQF